This note documents a single T cell receptor (beta chain) sequence. Its target is not known. A CD45RA+ naive subset and a CD45RA-negative memory subset were split from CD4+ cells. Trimming removed 5 bases from V and 2 bases from J; junction bases left unmatched: 6. Germline V gives CDR1 MNHEY, CDR2 SMNVEV (reference sequence). The CDR3 loop spans 15 amino acids. This entry belongs to a study of shared clonotypes between healthy human individuals. Regarding the study as a whole: Lower generation probabilities were found for non-shared clonotypes than for those shared by all four donors.

Each cell subset's genomic DNA was divided evenly among several immunoSEQ plates. Under the authors' procedure: Junction-only immunoSEQ sequences carried no quality scores, so filtering differed. Profiled with immunoSEQ multiplex PCR; TCRdb holds only in-frame clones, not every one. V and J calls and clone size are those listed in that table; D and trimming were worked out from the DNA. This sample has about 1 million clones; about 77% occur once, and the top ten carry over 1.3%. This sequence originates from a man aged 18 to 30 in good health. The sequencing sample was made of memory CD4+ T cells sorted from blood. Subset described: CD45RA-negative fraction. The chain has TRBV27 and TRBJ2-3, with 8 bases fitting TRBD2. CDR3 residues: CASSLRGASTDTQYF. DNA for the CDR3: TGTGCCAGCAGTCTGCGGGGGGCCTCCACAGATACGCAGTATTTT.